This is a list of T cell receptor beta chains from one sample in a study of shared clonotypes between healthy human individuals. Generated by immunoSEQ multiplex PCR, the TCRdb table keeps only in-frame clones and is missing some. The sample holds about 2.2 million clones, around 93% seen once. The specimen was naive CD8+ T cells from PBMCs. These receptors were obtained from a man aged 18 to 35 in good health. Some clones in this sample may be carry-over from other donors' samples. CDR3s include the opening cysteine and the closing phenylalanine or tryptophan. The D gene is left open where the match is weak. Clone sizes are given selectively: once, few, many, or a class where the clone is expanded.

cdr3_nt cdr3_aa d_call j_call clone_size v_call
TGTGCCAGCGGACTAAACAACATAACCATAACGGGCGAGCAGTACTTC CASGLNNITITGEQYF - TRBJ2-7 - TRBV9
TGTGCCAGCAGCCAAGGGGAGGGGCGGGACGAGCAGTACTTC CASSQGEGRDEQYF TRBD2 TRBJ2-7 - TRBV4-2
TGTGCCAGCAGCGAGGGGGCAGGGGCTACGCAGTATTTT CASSEGAGATQYF TRBD1 TRBJ2-3 - TRBV14
TGTGCCTGGAGTGCCAGGGGCAACACTGAAGCTTTCTTT CAWSARGNTEAFF - TRBJ1-1 - TRBV30
TGTGCCAGCAGCCCTTCAGGACTAGCGTACTCTACAGAGCAGTACTTC CASSPSGLAYSTEQYF TRBD2 TRBJ2-7 - TRBV7-9
TGTGCCAGCAGACCCGGGACAGGGGCCGACTACGAGCAGTACTTC CASRPGTGADYEQYF TRBD1 TRBJ2-7 - TRBV11-2
TGTGCCAGCACCCCTGATATGAGCCACAATGAGCAGTTCTTC CASTPDMSHNEQFF - TRBJ2-1 - TRBV2
TGTGCCATCGGAGATACGCAGTATTTT CAIGDTQYF - TRBJ2-3 - TRBV6-5
TGTGCCAGCAGCTGGGACAGCTCCTACGAGCAGTACTTC CASSWDSSYEQYF TRBD1 TRBJ2-7 - TRBV28
TGTGCCAGCAGCTTATATAGTTCCAAGGGGACCGGGGAGCTGTTTTTT CASSLYSSKGTGELFF - TRBJ2-2 - TRBV11-2
TGTGCCAGCAGCCAGGACGGCGGGACAGAAGAGACCCAGTACTTC CASSQDGGTEETQYF - TRBJ2-5 - TRBV4-2
TGCGCCAGCAGCCGAGGGGGCGGAAGTCCTACCTATGGCTACACCTTC CASSRGGGSPTYGYTF TRBD1 TRBJ1-2 - TRBV4-1
TGTGCCAGCAGTTTATTTGTTATTCGGGGACCCGCTGACTCCTTGGATGAGCAGTTCTTC CASSLFVIRGPADSLDEQFF - TRBJ2-1 - TRBV27
TGTGCCAGCAGCGGTGTTCTATTAGCGGAGACCCAGTACTTC CASSGVLLAETQYF - TRBJ2-5 - TRBV4-2
TGCGCCAGCAGCCATCGCGGGACAGGGATTCCTGGGGCCAACGTCCTGACTTTC CASSHRGTGIPGANVLTF TRBD1 TRBJ2-6 - TRBV4-3
TGTGCCAGCAGCTCGTACAGGGGAGGAACAGATACGCAGTATTTT CASSSYRGGTDTQYF - TRBJ2-3 - TRBV7-9
TGTGCCAGCAGCTCAGGGAAGGTGAACACCGGGGAGCTGTTTTTT CASSSGKVNTGELFF - TRBJ2-2 few TRBV7-9
TGTGCCAATCACCAGGGAGTTCGGGAGCAGTACTTC CANHQGVREQYF - TRBJ2-7 - TRBV6-1
TGTGCCAGCAGCTTGGGTCTAGTCAGCTACGAGCAGTACTTC CASSLGLVSYEQYF - TRBJ2-7 once TRBV13
TGTGCCAGCAGCTTCTACAGGAACACTGAAGCTTTCTTT CASSFYRNTEAFF - TRBJ1-1 - TRBV5-6
TGTGCCAGCAGAACCTTAATGAACACTGAAGCTTTCTTT CASRTLMNTEAFF - TRBJ1-1 once TRBV27
TGCGCCAGCAGTGACCAAACAGGTTCCTACGAGCAGTACTTC CASSDQTGSYEQYF - TRBJ2-7 - TRBV10-1
TGTGCCAGCAGGACCGCCCCGGGGGCTGAAGCTTTCTTT CASRTAPGAEAFF - TRBJ1-1 - TRBV28
TGTGCCAGTAGTCCGAGCGGGAGCCCGGTCTACGAGCAGTACTTC CASSPSGSPVYEQYF TRBD2 TRBJ2-7 - TRBV19
TGTGCCAGTTTCGAAAGGGGGACCCAGTACTTC CASFERGTQYF - TRBJ2-5 - TRBV2
TGTGCCAGCAGTGGACTTCAAGAGACCCAGTACTTC CASSGLQETQYF - TRBJ2-5 - TRBV6-1
TGCGCCAGCAGCCAAGGGGCTGGGAACAATGAGCAGTTCTTC CASSQGAGNNEQFF - TRBJ2-1 - TRBV4-1
TGTGCCAGCAGCGTAACATGGACTAGCGGGATGGAGACCCAGTACTTC CASSVTWTSGMETQYF TRBD2 TRBJ2-5 - TRBV9
TGTGCTAGTGGTTTGCCAGGGGGGGATGGGTCCTACAATGAGCAGTTCTTC CASGLPGGDGSYNEQFF - TRBJ2-1 once TRBV12-5
TGTGCCAGCAGTTTCCGGGGCGCCGGTGGAACTGAAGCTTTCTTT CASSFRGAGGTEAFF - TRBJ1-1 - TRBV28
TGCGCCAGCAGCTTGGCCGGGACTGGACTGGCAGATACGCAGTATTTT CASSLAGTGLADTQYF - TRBJ2-3 - TRBV5-1
TGTGCCAGCAGCTTAATTCGCTCCCAAAAACTGTTTTTT CASSLIRSQKLFF - TRBJ1-4 - TRBV11-2